Presented here are 27 T cell receptor beta chains from one specimen sequenced in a study of cytomegalovirus exposure and HLA in healthy donors. 13 Jbeta primers and 60 Vbeta primers were used for the PCR. Clones were read by immunoSEQ multiplex PCR, and TCRdb kept only the in-frame ones, dropping some. The sample consists of about 150,000 clones, 75% to 85% of them appearing once. Sequencing was carried out using PBMCs. Source of these receptors: a woman between 40 and 50 years old in good health and CMV-seropositive.

The CDR3 bases are TGTGCCAGCAGTTTTTCCGCGTACAATGAGCAGTTCTTC. Translation: CASSFSAYNEQFF. This chain joins TRBV27 and TRBJ2-1; no firm D call. Trimming stripped 3 bases from V and 4 bases from J, with 7 bases between. Looked up from germline, CDR1 is MNHEY and CDR2 is SMNVEV (reference sequence). CDR3 length equals 13 residues.

The J gene is TRBJ2-1, the V gene TRBV28, with TRBD2 as a possible D gene (6 bases). The germline V gene has CDR1 MDHEN and CDR2 SYDVKM. The length of the CDR3 is 14 residues. V was clipped by 7 bases and J by 7 bases, with 17 bases between them. The CDR3 reads CASTVPLALNEQFF. CDR3 DNA: TGTGCCAGCACTGTCCCCCTAGCGTTGAATGAGCAGTTCTTC.

This sequence joins TRBV10-3 and TRBJ1-1, with D possibly being TRBD1 (5 bases). Trimming removed 7 bases at V and 3 bases at J, with 15 bases between. The germline gives CDR1 ENHRY, CDR2 SYGVKD. The CDR3 runs 14 residues. The CDR3 DNA reads TGTGCCATCACCTCGGAGGGAGGGGACACTGAAGCTTTCTTT. Amino acid sequence: CAITSEGGDTEAFF.

With respect to this clone: The sample carries other DNA sequences with the same CDR3. This chain joins TRBV27 and TRBJ1-1; TRBD1 agrees at 11 bases. The CDR3 runs to 16 residues. Germline trimming cut 3 bases from V and 5 bases from J; bases unmatched to any gene: 8. CDR1 and CDR2 from the germline V gene are MNHEY and SMNVEV (reference sequence). The CDR3 coding sequence is TGTGCCAGCAGTTTCGGACAGGGGGCTGGGAAAACTGAAGCTTTCTTT. Translating it yields CASSFGQGAGKTEAFF.

The chain joins TRBV28 to TRBJ1-2, with D perhaps TRBD1 (6 bases). The CDR3 has 13 amino acids. The V and J ends lost 6 bases and 8 bases respectively, with 16 bases between them. Per germline, CDR1 MDHEN and CDR2 SYDVKM. The CDR3 spells CASSWTVWWGYTF. For the CDR3, the DNA is TGTGCCAGCAGCTGGACAGTATGGTGGGGCTACACCTTC.

The J gene is TRBJ1-1, the V gene TRBV29-1; D perhaps matches TRBD1 (6 bases). The germline CDR1 and CDR2 sequences are SQVTM and ANQGSEA. The V end lost 7 bases, the J end lost 2 bases, and 14 bases lay between the germline ends. This CDR3 comprises 13 residues. Written as DNA, the CDR3 is TGCAGCGGGGAGGGACAACTAAACACTGAAGCTTTCTTT. This sequence encodes CSGEGQLNTEAFF.

CDR3 DNA: TGCGCCAGCAGCTTGGAGGGGAACTACGAGCAGTACTTC. Its translation: CASSLEGNYEQYF. The rearrangement joins TRBV5-1 to TRBJ2-7, with a tentative D call TRBD1 (5 bases). The CDR3 extends over 13 amino acids. The V gene's germline CDR1 is SGHRS and CDR2 YFSETQ. The V end lost 0 bases, the J end lost 3 bases, and 7 bases lay between the germline ends.

Turning to this clone: The same CDR3 arises from other DNA sequences in this sample as well. The CDR3 nucleotides read TGCGCCAGCAGCCAAAGGACAGGTAGCACAGATACGCAGTATTTT. Translated, it gives CASSQRTGSTDTQYF. J is TRBJ2-3 and V is TRBV4-1; 7 nucleotides line up with TRBD1. Germline V CDR1 and CDR2: MGHRA, YSYEKL. After removal of 2 bases from V and 0 bases from J, the junction contained 2 bases not matched to a gene. The CDR3 spans 15 residues.

V gene TRBV7-9 combines with J gene TRBJ2-1; maybe TRBD2 (6 bases). The CDR3 sequence is 15 residues long. Germline assignment: CDR1 SEHNR and CDR2 FQNEAQ (reference sequence). V lost 2 bases and J lost 6, with 14 bases in between. The CDR3 region has the DNA TGTGCCAGCAGCTTACGGCTCCTAGCGACCAATGAGCAGTTCTTC. It is translated as CASSLRLLATNEQFF.

The CDR3 nucleotides read TGTGCCAGCAGGCTAAAGGGAGGAGGCAATCAGCCCCAGCATTTT. Protein: CASRLKGGGNQPQHF. The genes are TRBV6-5 and TRBJ1-5; D call uncertain. Between the trimmed V and J ends, which lost 6 bases and 2 bases, there was a span of 14 bases. Germline CDR1 and CDR2: MNHEY and SVGAGI. This CDR3 spans 15 amino acids.

The chain carries TRBV28 and TRBJ1-1, with TRBD1 as a possible D gene (5 bases). CDR1 is MDHEN and CDR2 is SYDVKM in the germline V gene. The CDR3 is 14 residues long. V lost 2 bases and J 1 base, leaving 8 bases between the germline ends. As DNA, the CDR3 is TGTGCCAGCAGTTTAAGGCAGGGGAACACTGAAGCTTTCTTT. As protein: CASSLRQGNTEAFF.

A note on this clone: This specimen includes other DNA sequences encoding the same CDR3. The V and J genes are TRBV6-1 and TRBJ2-7; 10 nucleotides align to TRBD1. After removal of 8 bases from V and 4 bases from J, the junction contained 5 bases not matched to a gene. The length of the CDR3 is 13 residues. Germline V gene sequence: CDR1 MNHNS, CDR2 SASEGT. The CDR3 DNA reads TGTGCCAGCCGCCGGGACAGGGGTTACGAGCAGTACTTC. Amino acid sequence: CASRRDRGYEQYF.

This clone was detected only a few times. The rearrangement joins TRBV30 to TRBJ1-1; D is unclear. Germline CDR1 GTSNPN, CDR2 SVGIG (reference sequence). This CDR3 is 13 amino acids long. With 0 bases removed from V and 3 bases from J, the gap between germline ends came to 8 bases. This CDR3 is CAWSVRVDTEAFF. CDR3 nucleotides: TGTGCCTGGAGTGTACGGGTGGACACTGAAGCTTTCTTT.

The rearrangement uses TRBV2 and TRBJ2-7; 8 nucleotides agree with TRBD2. The CDR3 has 13 amino acids. Germline CDR1 SNHLY, CDR2 FYNNEI. Losses at the gene ends were 6 bases for V and 12 bases for J; bases not matched to a gene: 13. CDR3 bases: TGTGCCAGCAGGAACACCGGGACTAGGGACTGGTACTTC. Protein product: CASRNTGTRDWYF.

The J gene is TRBJ2-1, the V gene TRBV9, with TRBD2 matching 11 bases. CDR1 and CDR2 (germline): SGDLS, YYNGEE. This CDR3 has 18 residues. Trimming at V came to 6 bases and at J to 1 base, leaving 12 bases not matched to a gene. The CDR3 sequence is CASTPGGGTSGSYNEQFF. The CDR3 DNA reads TGTGCCAGCACCCCTGGGGGGGGGACTAGCGGTTCCTACAATGAGCAGTTCTTC. Variable domain in full (rest from reference TRBV9 and TRBJ2-1): DSGVTQTPKHLITATGQRVTLRCSPRSGDLSVYWYQQSLDQGLQFLIQYYNGEERAKGNILERFSAQQFPDLHSELNLSSLELGDSALYFCASTPGGGTSGSYNEQFFGPGTRLTVL.

The chain joins TRBV29-1 to TRBJ1-3; perhaps TRBD1 as D (6 bases). Germline V lookup: CDR1 SQVTM, CDR2 ANQGSEA. Trimming took 7 bases from V and 0 from J, leaving 13 bases between them. The CDR3 is 14 residues long. CDR3: CSADPGASGNTIYF. In DNA, the CDR3 is TGCAGCGCTGACCCAGGGGCCTCTGGAAACACCATATATTTT.

This clone was observed a single time. The rearrangement joins TRBV5-4 to TRBJ1-1; TRBD1 might be the D (5 bases). This CDR3 comprises 14 residues. The germline gives CDR1 SGHNT, CDR2 YYREEE (reference sequence). V was clipped by 4 bases and J by 11 bases, with 21 bases between them. CDR3 in amino acids: CASSPGGGGREAFF. The CDR3 DNA reads as TGTGCCAGCAGCCCCGGCGGGGGAGGAAGGGAGGCTTTCTTT. The full variable domain, completed using reference TRBV5-4 and TRBJ1-1, is ETGVTQSPTHLIKTRGQQVTLRCSSQSGHNTVSWYQQALGQGPQFIFQYYREEENGRGNFPPRFSGLQFPNYSSELNVNALELDDSALYLCASSPGGGGREAFFGQGTRLTVV.

The CDR3 spells CASSDPAGVRTDTQYF. DNA of the CDR3: TGTGCCAGCAGTGACCCAGCGGGAGTTAGGACAGATACGCAGTATTTT. V and J are TRBV6-4 and TRBJ2-3, with 8 bases fitting TRBD2. This CDR3 has 16 residues. From germline, CDR1 is MRHNA and CDR2 SNTAGT. V lost 2 bases, J lost 3 bases, and 7 bases stayed unmatched.

This clone has only a few counts. This chain joins TRBV11-3 and TRBJ2-3; 9 nucleotides agree with TRBD2. Germline CDR1 reads SGHNT; CDR2 reads YENEEA. Trimming at V came to 2 bases and at J to 2 bases, leaving 8 bases not matched to a gene. The CDR3 covers 17 residues. The CDR3 nucleotides read TGTGCCAGCAGCTTACGCGAAGGCGGGAGGGTCACAGATACGCAGTATTTT. Amino acid sequence: CASSLREGGRVTDTQYF. The complete variable domain, with remaining parts taken from reference TRBV11-3 and TRBJ2-3, reads EAGVVQSPRYKIIEKKQPVAFWCNPISGHNTLYWYLQNLGQGPELLIRYENEEAVDDSQLPKDRFSAERLKGVDSTLKIQPAELGDSAVYLCASSLREGGRVTDTQYFGPGTRLTVL.

This chain links TRBV27 with TRBJ2-2; 8 nucleotides agree with TRBD2. Losses at the gene ends were 11 bases for V and 5 bases for J; bases not matched to a gene: 16. Germline V lookup: CDR1 MNHEY, CDR2 SMNVEV (reference sequence). This CDR3 is built from 16 residues. DNA for the CDR3: TGTGCCGGCCACCGGCCCGGGACTAGTGCTACCGGGGAGCTGTTTTTT. Its translation is CAGHRPGTSATGELFF.

The chain couples TRBV9 to TRBJ2-2; 9 bases align to TRBD2. V was pared by 4 bases and J by 7 bases, with 14 bases of the junction left unmatched. The CDR3 is 17 residues long. Germline V gene data show CDR1 as SGDLS and CDR2 as YYNGEE. CDR3: CASSPRGSGSWNGELFF. The CDR3 coding sequence is TGTGCCAGCAGCCCACGGGGTAGCGGGAGTTGGAACGGGGAGCTGTTTTTT.

This chain joins TRBV7-9 and TRBJ2-1, with 7 bases identical to TRBD2. V lost 1 base and J lost 4; bases outside the gene matches: 7. CDR3 length: 16 residues. Germline V lookup: CDR1 SEHNR, CDR2 FQNEAQ (reference sequence). The CDR3 coding sequence is TGTGCCAGCAGCTTAGGTGGGACTACCGTTTACAATGAGCAGTTCTTC. Its translation: CASSLGGTTVYNEQFF.

The chain carries TRBV5-1 and TRBJ2-7, with D possibly TRBD2 on 5 matching bases. CDR1 is SGHRS and CDR2 is YFSETQ in the germline V gene. This CDR3 contains 13 residues. The V end was cut by 0 bases, the J end by 3 bases, with 7 bases between. The CDR3 sequence is CASSLDGIYEQYF. The CDR3 DNA reads TGCGCCAGCAGCTTGGACGGGATCTACGAGCAGTACTTC.

J is TRBJ1-1 and V is TRBV5-1; no firm D call. The V end lost 0 bases, the J end lost 0 bases, and 9 bases lay between the germline ends. Germline V gene lookup returns CDR1 SGHRS and CDR2 YFSETQ. This CDR3 is built from 15 residues. The CDR3 DNA follows: TGCGCCAGCAGCTTGGTTGTGGGCTTGAACACTGAAGCTTTCTTT. It is translated as CASSLVVGLNTEAFF.

This clone was observed a few times. The chain links TRBV25-1 to TRBJ2-7; D unclear. The length of the CDR3 is 14 residues. CDR1 is MGHDK, CDR2 SYGVNS, per germline. Trimming left V 4 bases short and J 0 bases short, with 10 bases between. The CDR3 DNA follows: TGTGCCAGCAGTGTTCACAGCAACTCCTACGAGCAGTACTTC. Its protein product is CASSVHSNSYEQYF.

The chain is built from TRBV19 and TRBJ1-4, with a weak D call TRBD1 (6 bases). The CDR3 is made up of 13 amino acids. Trimming pared 6 bases from V and 1 base from J, leaving 6 bases between. Germline-derived CDR1 and CDR2 are LNHDA and SQIVND (reference sequence). The CDR3 here is CASRDRTNEKLFF. The CDR3 DNA follows: TGTGCCAGTAGGGACAGAACTAATGAAAAACTGTTTTTT.

The J gene is TRBJ1-6, the V gene TRBV6-1, with 7 bases fitting TRBD1. The V and J ends lost 4 bases and 5 bases, in that order; junction bases with no gene match: 5. The CDR3 is 15 residues long. Germline-derived CDR1 and CDR2 are MNHNS and SASEGT. In nucleotides, the CDR3 is TGTGCCAGCAGTGGGGGACAGACTCATAATTCACCCCTCCACTTT. It codes for CASSGGQTHNSPLHF.